This T cell receptor beta chain stems from a study of T cells after posttransplantation cyclophosphamide. Broader study findings: TRB overlap between skin or GI tissue T cells and blood was limited. After PTCy, TRB diversity resembled that of CNI/methotrexate controls. Donor-recipient repertoire similarity was low at 1-2 months, rising over year one.

Produced via immunoSEQ multiplex PCR; TCRdb's table is partial and in-frame only. Listed for the sample are about 40,000 clones, none seen a single time. This clone occurred many times. The antigen is unknown. Peripheral blood was collected from the related graft donor on the marrow donation day. Germline V CDR1 and CDR2: MNHEY, SMNVEV (reference sequence). The length of the CDR3 is 15 residues. Unmatched junction bases numbered 4, after V lost 6 bases and J lost 1 base. The specimen was PBMCs. The V and J genes are TRBV27 and TRBJ2-7; 12 bases agree with TRBD2. The TCR comes from a woman between 45 and 60 years old in good health and a related stem cell transplant donor. The CDR3, as DNA: TGTGCCAGCAGGGTGACTAGCGGGGGATCCTACGAGCAGTACTTC. Translation gives CASRVTSGGSYEQYF.